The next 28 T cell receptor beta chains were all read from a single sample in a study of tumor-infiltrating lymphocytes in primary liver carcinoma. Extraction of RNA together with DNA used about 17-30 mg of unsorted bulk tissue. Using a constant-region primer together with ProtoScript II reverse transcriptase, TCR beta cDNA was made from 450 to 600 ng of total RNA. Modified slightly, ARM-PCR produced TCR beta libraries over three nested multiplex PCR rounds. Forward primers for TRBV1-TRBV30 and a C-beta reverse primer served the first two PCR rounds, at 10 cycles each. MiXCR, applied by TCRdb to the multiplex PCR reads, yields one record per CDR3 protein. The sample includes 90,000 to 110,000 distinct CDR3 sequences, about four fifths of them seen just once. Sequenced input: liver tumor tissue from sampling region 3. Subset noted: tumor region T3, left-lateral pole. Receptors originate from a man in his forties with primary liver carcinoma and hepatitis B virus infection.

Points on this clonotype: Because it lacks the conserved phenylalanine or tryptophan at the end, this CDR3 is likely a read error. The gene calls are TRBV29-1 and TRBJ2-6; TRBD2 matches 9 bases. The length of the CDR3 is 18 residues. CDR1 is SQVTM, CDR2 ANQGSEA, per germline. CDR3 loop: CSVGGTSRSLSGANVLTI. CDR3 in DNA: TGCAGCGTTGGAGGGACTAGCAGGAGCCTCTCTGGTGCCAACGTCCTGACTATC.

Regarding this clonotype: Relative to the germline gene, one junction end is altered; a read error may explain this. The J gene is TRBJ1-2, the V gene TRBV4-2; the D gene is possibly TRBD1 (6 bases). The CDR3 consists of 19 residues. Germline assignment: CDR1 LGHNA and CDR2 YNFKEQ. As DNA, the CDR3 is TGTGCCAGCATCCAAGAGCCGGAGGGTTTAGGGGGGATGAACTATGGCTACACCTTC. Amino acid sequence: CASIQEPEGLGGMNYGYTF.

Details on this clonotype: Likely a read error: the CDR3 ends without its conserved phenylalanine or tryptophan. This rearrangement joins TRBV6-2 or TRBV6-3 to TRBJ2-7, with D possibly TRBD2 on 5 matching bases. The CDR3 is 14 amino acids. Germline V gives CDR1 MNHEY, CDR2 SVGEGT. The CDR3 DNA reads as TGTGCCTGCAGTCTCTGGGCGGGCCCCTACGAGCAGTACCTC. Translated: CACSLWAGPYEQYL.

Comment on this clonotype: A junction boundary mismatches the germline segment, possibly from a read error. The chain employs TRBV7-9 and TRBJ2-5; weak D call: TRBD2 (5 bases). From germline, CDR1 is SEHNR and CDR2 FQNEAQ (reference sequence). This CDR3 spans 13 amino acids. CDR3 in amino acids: CTSSIRHGETEYF. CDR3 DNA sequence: TGTACCAGCAGCATAAGACACGGGGAGACCGAGTACTTC.

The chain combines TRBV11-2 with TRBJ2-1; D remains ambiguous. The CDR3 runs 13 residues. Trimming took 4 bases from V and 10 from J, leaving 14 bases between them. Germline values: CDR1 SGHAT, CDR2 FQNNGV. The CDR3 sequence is CASSSELYEEQFF. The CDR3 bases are TGTGCCAGCAGCTCAGAGTTATACGAAGAGCAGTTCTTC.

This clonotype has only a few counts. In DNA form, the CDR3 reads TGTGTCACTGTGCCAGGACTAGCGATGGAGACCCAGTACTTC. Its protein product is CVTVPGLAMETQYF. The rearrangement joins TRBV10-3 to TRBJ2-5, with TRBD2 identical over 9 bases. Per the germline V gene, CDR1 is ENHRY and CDR2 is SYGVKD. The CDR3 has 14 amino acids.

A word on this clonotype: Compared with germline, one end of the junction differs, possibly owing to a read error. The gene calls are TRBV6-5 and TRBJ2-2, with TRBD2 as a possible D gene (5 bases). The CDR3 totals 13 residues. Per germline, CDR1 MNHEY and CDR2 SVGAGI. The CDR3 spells CASSYQDAGELFF. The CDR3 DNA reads TGTGCCAGCAGTTACCAAGACGCCGGGGAACTGTTTTTT.

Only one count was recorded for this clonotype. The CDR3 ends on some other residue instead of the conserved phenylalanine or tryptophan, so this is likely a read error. The CDR3 nucleotides are TGTGCCAGCAGCGGGGACCGCGCCTACAAGCAGTACTAC. It is translated as CASSGDRAYKQYY. V is TRBV28 and J is TRBJ2-7; D may correspond to TRBD1 or TRBD2 (5 bases each). CDR1 and CDR2 (germline): MDHEN, SYDVKM. The CDR3 runs to 13 residues.

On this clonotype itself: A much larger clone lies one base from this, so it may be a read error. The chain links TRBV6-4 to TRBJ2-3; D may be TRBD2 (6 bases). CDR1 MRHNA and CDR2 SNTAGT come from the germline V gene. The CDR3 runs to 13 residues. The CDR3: CVSSGGDTDTQYF. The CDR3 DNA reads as TGTGTCAGCAGTGGCGGGGACACAGATACGCAGTATTTT.

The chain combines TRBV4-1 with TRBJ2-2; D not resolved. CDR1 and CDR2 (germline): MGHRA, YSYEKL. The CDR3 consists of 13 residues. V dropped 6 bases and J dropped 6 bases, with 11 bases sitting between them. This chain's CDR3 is CASRHTVAGELFF. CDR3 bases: TGCGCCAGCAGGCACACCGTAGCCGGGGAGCTGTTTTTT.

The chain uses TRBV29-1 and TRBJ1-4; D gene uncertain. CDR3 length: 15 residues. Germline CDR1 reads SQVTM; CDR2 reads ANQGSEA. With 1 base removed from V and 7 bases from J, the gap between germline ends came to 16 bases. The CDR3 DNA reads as TGCAGCGTTGAAGGAGACAAGGGCAGGAGTGAAAAACTGTTTTTT. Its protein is CSVEGDKGRSEKLFF.

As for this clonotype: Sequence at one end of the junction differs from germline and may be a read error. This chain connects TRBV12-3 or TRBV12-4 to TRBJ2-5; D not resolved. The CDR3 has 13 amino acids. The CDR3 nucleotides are TGTGCCAGCAGTTCAGGCAAGTTGGAGACCCAATACTTC. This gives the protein CASSSGKLETQYF.

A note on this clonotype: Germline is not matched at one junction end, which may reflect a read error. The CDR3 sequence is CASSSGQGDNQSQHF. The CDR3 DNA follows: TGTGCCAGCAGCTCTGGTCAGGGAGACAATCAGTCCCAGCATTTT. V gene TRBV11-1 combines with J gene TRBJ1-5; D is perhaps TRBD1 (5 bases). In germline, CDR1 is SGHAT, CDR2 FQDESV (reference sequence). The CDR3 is made up of 15 amino acids.

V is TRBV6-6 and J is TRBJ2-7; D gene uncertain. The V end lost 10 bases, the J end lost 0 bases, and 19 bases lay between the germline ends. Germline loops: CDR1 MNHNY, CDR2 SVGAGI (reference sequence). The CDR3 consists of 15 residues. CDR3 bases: TGTGCCAACATCGGGTACAGAGATTACTCCTACGAGCAGTACTTC. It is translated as CANIGYRDYSYEQYF.

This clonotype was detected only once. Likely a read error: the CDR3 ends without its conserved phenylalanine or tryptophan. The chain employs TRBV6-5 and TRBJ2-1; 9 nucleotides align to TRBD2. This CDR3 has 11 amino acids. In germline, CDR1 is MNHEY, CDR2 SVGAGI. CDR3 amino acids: CASGSVGEQFL. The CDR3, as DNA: TGTGCTAGCGGGAGCGTGGGTGAGCAGTTCCTC.

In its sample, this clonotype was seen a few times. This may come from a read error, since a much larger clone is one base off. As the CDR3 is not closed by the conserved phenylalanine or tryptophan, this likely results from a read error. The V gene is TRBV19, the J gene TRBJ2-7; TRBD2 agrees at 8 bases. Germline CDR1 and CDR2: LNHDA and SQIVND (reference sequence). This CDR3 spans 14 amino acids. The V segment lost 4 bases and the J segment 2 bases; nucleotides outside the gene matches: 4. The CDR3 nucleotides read TGTGCCAGTAGTAAGGTAGCGGGACCCTACGAGCAGTACTTA. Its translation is CASSKVAGPYEQYL.

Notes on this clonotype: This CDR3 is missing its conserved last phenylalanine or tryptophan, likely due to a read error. The CDR3 DNA is TGTGCCAGTAGCTTAGATCTGGGAACCTACAATGAGCAGTTCCTC. It is translated as CASSLDLGTYNEQFL. V is TRBV11-2 and J is TRBJ2-1; no clear D. Germline CDR1 SGHAT, CDR2 FQNNGV. The CDR3 extends over 15 amino acids.

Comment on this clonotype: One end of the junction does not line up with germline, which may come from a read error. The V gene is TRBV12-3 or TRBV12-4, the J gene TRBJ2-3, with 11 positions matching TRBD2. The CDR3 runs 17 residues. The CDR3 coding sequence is TGTGTCAGCAGTACCCCAACTAGCGGGAGAAGTACAGATACGAAGTATTTT. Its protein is CVSSTPTSGRSTDTKYF.

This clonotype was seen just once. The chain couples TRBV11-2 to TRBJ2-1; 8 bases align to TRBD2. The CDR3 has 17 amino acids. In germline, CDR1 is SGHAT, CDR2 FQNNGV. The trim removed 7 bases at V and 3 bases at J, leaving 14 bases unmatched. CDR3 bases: TGTGCCAGCAAACCCCGCGATAGCGGGATTATCTACAATGAGCAGTTCTTC. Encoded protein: CASKPRDSGIIYNEQFF.

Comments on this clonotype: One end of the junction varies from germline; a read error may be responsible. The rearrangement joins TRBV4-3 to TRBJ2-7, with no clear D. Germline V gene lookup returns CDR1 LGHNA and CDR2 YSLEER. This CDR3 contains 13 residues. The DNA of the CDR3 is TGCACCGGCAGCCAAGATCTGCCCTACGTGCAGTACTTC. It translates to CTGSQDLPYVQYF.

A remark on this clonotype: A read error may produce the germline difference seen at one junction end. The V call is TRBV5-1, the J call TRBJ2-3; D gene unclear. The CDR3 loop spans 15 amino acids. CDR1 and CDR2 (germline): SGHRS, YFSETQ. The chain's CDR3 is CAINLASASTDTQYF. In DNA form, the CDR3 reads TGCGCCATCAACTTGGCCAGCGCCAGCACAGATACACAGTATTTT.

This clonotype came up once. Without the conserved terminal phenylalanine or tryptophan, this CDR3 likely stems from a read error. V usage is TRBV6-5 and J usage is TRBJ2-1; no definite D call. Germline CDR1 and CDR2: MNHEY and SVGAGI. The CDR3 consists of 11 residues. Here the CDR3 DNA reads TGTGCCGGCAGTTACGTGGATGAGCAGTTCTAC. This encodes CAGSYVDEQFY.

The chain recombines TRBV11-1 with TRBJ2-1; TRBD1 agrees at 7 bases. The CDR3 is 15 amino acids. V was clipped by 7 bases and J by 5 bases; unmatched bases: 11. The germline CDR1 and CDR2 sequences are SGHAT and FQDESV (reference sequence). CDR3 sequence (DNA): TGTGCCAGCATACGCACAGGGGTTCTGGACAATGAGCAGTTCTTC. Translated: CASIRTGVLDNEQFF.

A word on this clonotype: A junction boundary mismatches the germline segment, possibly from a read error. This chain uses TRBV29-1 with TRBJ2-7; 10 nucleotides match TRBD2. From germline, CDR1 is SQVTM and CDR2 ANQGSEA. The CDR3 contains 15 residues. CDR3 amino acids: CSVEDPSGSSYEQYF. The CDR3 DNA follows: TGCAGCGTTGAAGATCCTAGCGGGAGCTCCTATGAGCAGTACTTC.

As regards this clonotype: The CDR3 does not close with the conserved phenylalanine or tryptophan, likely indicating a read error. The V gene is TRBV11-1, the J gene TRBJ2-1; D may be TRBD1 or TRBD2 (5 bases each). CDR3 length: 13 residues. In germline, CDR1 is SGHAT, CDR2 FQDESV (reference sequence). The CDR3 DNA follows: TGTACCAGCACGCGACTGGATGGGGGTGAGCAGTTCCTC. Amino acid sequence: CTSTRLDGGEQFL.

CDR3 sequence (DNA): TGCAGTGCCGGGGTAGCGGGAAGGCAGATAACAGATACGCAGTATTTT. Its translation: CSAGVAGRQITDTQYF. The J gene is TRBJ2-3, the V gene TRBV20-1; TRBD2 aligns across 8 bases. The CDR3 consists of 16 residues. CDR1 and CDR2 (germline): DFQATT, SNEGSKA (reference sequence). V lost 6 bases, J lost 3 bases, and 14 bases stayed unmatched.

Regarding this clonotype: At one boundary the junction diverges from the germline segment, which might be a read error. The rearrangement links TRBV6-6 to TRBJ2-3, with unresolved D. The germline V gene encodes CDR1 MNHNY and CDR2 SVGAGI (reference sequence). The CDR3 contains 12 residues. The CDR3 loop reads CACSPTDYTQYF. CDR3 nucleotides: TGTGCCTGCAGTCCCACGGATTATACGCAGTATTTT.

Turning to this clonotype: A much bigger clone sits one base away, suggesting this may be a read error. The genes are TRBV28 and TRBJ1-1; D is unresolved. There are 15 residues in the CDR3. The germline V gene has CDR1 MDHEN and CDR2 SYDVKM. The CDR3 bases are TGTGCCAGCAGTTGGTCATCTAGAACGACCACTGAAACTTTCTTT. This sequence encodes CASSWSSRTTTETFF.